The 22 T cell receptor beta chains below all came from one sample that was sequenced in a study of blood T cell repertoires in COVID-19. Only in-frame clones appear in the TCRdb table, and some are missing; sequencing was by immunoSEQ multiplex PCR. This sample carries more than 150,000 clones, about 81% of them seen once, and the ten largest clones take roughly an eighth. Sequenced material: peripheral blood. The receptors here all came from a man younger than 45 with active or convalescent COVID-19.

The rearrangement joins TRBV30 to TRBJ2-1, with D tentatively TRBD2 (6 bases). Germline CDR1 and CDR2: GTSNPN and SVGIG (reference sequence). This CDR3 contains 13 residues. With 0 bases removed from V and 7 bases from J, the gap between germline ends came to 10 bases. CDR3 region: CAWSVGTLNEQFF. For the CDR3, the DNA is TGTGCCTGGAGTGTAGGGACTCTGAATGAGCAGTTCTTC.

The J gene is TRBJ2-7, the V gene TRBV2, with 7 bases aligning to TRBD2. Germline V gene data show CDR1 as SNHLY and CDR2 as FYNNEI. The length of the CDR3 is 14 residues. Unmatched junction bases numbered 12, after V lost 7 bases and J lost 6 bases. The CDR3 DNA sequence: TGTGCCAGCACCAACGAGGGGAGGGCTTCCGAGCAGTACTTC. It is translated as CASTNEGRASEQYF.

This clone was counted only a few times. The chain combines TRBV4-1 with TRBJ2-6, with 12 bases aligning to TRBD2. Trimming took 2 bases from V and 2 from J; bases not matched to a gene: 7. The CDR3 consists of 19 residues. CDR1 and CDR2 from the germline V gene are MGHRA and YSYEKL. CDR3 amino acids: CASSQLPLAGGTGANVLTF. The CDR3 DNA follows: TGCGCCAGCAGCCAACTCCCACTAGCGGGAGGAACTGGGGCCAACGTCCTGACTTTC.

The chain couples TRBV27 to TRBJ1-5, with TRBD1 matching over 8 bases. The length of the CDR3 is 16 residues. J gave up 4 bases and V 8 bases, and 13 bases lay outside the gene matches. Germline CDR1 MNHEY, CDR2 SMNVEV (reference sequence). DNA for the CDR3: TGTGCCAGCGGTCCCGGGACAGGTTCTGGAAATCAGCCCCAGCATTTT. Translating it yields CASGPGTGSGNQPQHF.

The chain employs TRBV30 and TRBJ1-2; D gene uncertain. Trimming cost V 0 bases and J 4 bases, with 6 bases left between them. This CDR3 spans 12 amino acids. From germline, CDR1 is GTSNPN and CDR2 SVGIG (reference sequence). The CDR3 here is CAWSVSRYGYTF. The CDR3 DNA reads as TGTGCCTGGAGTGTAAGCCGCTATGGCTACACCTTC.

The rearrangement uses TRBV30 and TRBJ1-4; no firm D call. Germline loops: CDR1 GTSNPN, CDR2 SVGIG (reference sequence). Trimming stripped 2 bases from V and 0 bases from J, with 10 bases between. This CDR3 comprises 15 residues. CDR3 amino acids: CAWSKQRSTNEKLFF. The CDR3 DNA reads TGTGCCTGGAGTAAACAGAGATCAACTAATGAAAAACTGTTTTTT.

CDR3 amino acids: CASSLDNGGTSEQYF. The DNA for the CDR3 is TGTGCCAGCAGCTTAGATAACGGGGGGACCTCCGAGCAGTACTTC. The gene calls are TRBV11-3 and TRBJ2-7, with 7 bases aligning to TRBD2. This CDR3 contains 15 residues. Per germline, CDR1 SGHNT and CDR2 YENEEA. The V segment lost 0 bases and the J segment 6 bases; nucleotides outside the gene matches: 8. Full variable domain (rest looked up from reference TRBV11-3 and TRBJ2-7): EAGVVQSPRYKIIEKKQPVAFWCNPISGHNTLYWYLQNLGQGPELLIRYENEEAVDDSQLPKDRFSAERLKGVDSTLKIQPAELGDSAVYLCASSLDNGGTSEQYFGPGTRLTVT.

For the CDR3, the DNA is TGTGCCAGCACCTGGGACAGGGGAAATCAGCCCCAGCATTTT. Protein: CASTWDRGNQPQHF. The gene calls are TRBV2 and TRBJ1-5, with TRBD1 matching over 10 bases. V shed 7 bases and J 4 bases; nucleotides not matched to a gene: 4. CDR3 length: 14 amino acids. Germline CDR1 reads SNHLY; CDR2 reads FYNNEI.

V and J are TRBV5-1 and TRBJ2-3, with D possibly TRBD1 on 7 matching bases. The length of the CDR3 is 14 residues. Germline CDR1 SGHRS, CDR2 YFSETQ. V shed 4 bases and J shed 6 bases, with 15 bases lying between them. The CDR3 reads CASSGGTARDTQYF. The CDR3 nucleotides are TGCGCCAGCAGCGGAGGGACAGCTCGGGATACGCAGTATTTT.

This clone was observed a few times. The chain links TRBV19 to TRBJ2-3; D is ambiguous. The CDR3 length is 14 residues. The germline V gene encodes CDR1 LNHDA and CDR2 SQIVND (reference sequence). V was pared by 7 bases and J by 2 bases, with 13 bases between. The CDR3 bases are TGTGCCAGTAAGTTTGGGCCCCACACAGATACGCAGTATTTT. Protein sequence: CASKFGPHTDTQYF.

V is TRBV14 and J is TRBJ2-1; 11 nucleotides agree with TRBD2. Germline V gene lookup returns CDR1 SGHDN and CDR2 FVKESK. J was trimmed by 0 bases and V by 2 bases; bases with no gene match: 9. The CDR3 is 19 amino acids. Here the CDR3 reads CASSQHPGLAVNSYNEQFF. The CDR3 nucleotides are TGTGCCAGCAGCCAACATCCGGGACTAGCGGTAAACTCCTACAATGAGCAGTTCTTC.

The V gene is TRBV14, the J gene TRBJ2-5; TRBD2 matches 8 bases. After removal of 1 base from V and 4 bases from J, the junction contained 14 bases not matched to a gene. The CDR3 length is 18 residues. Looked up from germline, CDR1 is SGHDN and CDR2 is FVKESK. CDR3 sequence reads: CASSQVPARGAERETQYF. CDR3 DNA sequence: TGTGCCAGCAGCCAAGTCCCGGCGCGGGGGGCTGAGCGAGAGACCCAGTACTTC.

The rearrangement links TRBV6-5 to TRBJ2-1, with TRBD2 matching over 9 bases. The CDR3 is 16 residues long. Germline CDR1 and CDR2: MNHEY and SVGAGI. V shed 0 bases, J shed 7 bases, and the junction held 7 bases outside the gene matches. Here the CDR3 DNA reads TGTGCCAGCAGTTACTCGGCGGGGGGGATGTGGAATGAGCAGTTCTTC. Encoded protein: CASSYSAGGMWNEQFF.

This clone came up once. The chain has TRBV9 and TRBJ1-3; the match to TRBD1 covers 7 bases. The junction had 4 bases not matched to a gene; V was cut back by 0 bases and J by 4 bases. There are 15 residues in the CDR3. Germline CDR1 and CDR2: SGDLS and YYNGEE. The CDR3, as DNA: TGTGCCAGCAGCGTAGAGGGGGCGGGAGGAAACACCATATATTTT. Its translation is CASSVEGAGGNTIYF.

A single count supports this clone. The chain employs TRBV6-6 and TRBJ1-1; D is unresolved. Trimming shortened V by 0 bases and J by 4 bases, and 9 bases separated the two germline ends. The CDR3 extends over 14 amino acids. The germline V gene has CDR1 MNHNY and CDR2 SVGAGI (reference sequence). The CDR3 DNA follows: TGTGCCAGCAGTTACTCGGAGGGAGGCACTGAAGCTTTCTTT. It codes for CASSYSEGGTEAFF.

The chain has TRBV7-9 and TRBJ2-2; D may be TRBD2 (6 bases). Germline loops: CDR1 SEHNR, CDR2 FQNEAQ (reference sequence). The V end was cut by 7 bases, the J end by 6 bases, with 18 bases between. The CDR3 covers 15 residues. Here the CDR3 reads CASNPIVRLAGELFF. DNA for the CDR3: TGTGCCAGCAACCCCATAGTAAGACTAGCCGGGGAGCTGTTTTTT.

The rearrangement links TRBV11-2 to TRBJ1-2, with TRBD1 matching over 8 bases. Germline CDR1 and CDR2: SGHAT and FQNNGV. With 3 bases clipped from V and 5 bases from J, the junction kept 2 bases outside the gene matches. This CDR3 has 13 residues. The CDR3 reads CASSFGTGYGYTF. CDR3 DNA sequence: TGTGCCAGCAGCTTCGGGACAGGTTATGGCTACACCTTC.

The CDR3 region has the DNA TGTGCCAGCAGAGTCAGACAGGAGAGAGTGGGCACTGAAGCTTTCTTT. Amino acids: CASRVRQERVGTEAFF. The rearrangement joins TRBV11-2 to TRBJ1-1, with TRBD1 as a possible D gene (6 bases). The ends were cut back, 6 bases at V and 4 bases at J, with 21 bases in the middle. CDR3 length equals 16 residues. Germline V CDR1 and CDR2: SGHAT, FQNNGV.

The chain combines TRBV28 with TRBJ1-3; possibly TRBD1 for D (6 bases). This CDR3 has 13 residues. The germline V gene encodes CDR1 MDHEN and CDR2 SYDVKM. The CDR3 sequence is CLTATSRGNTIYF. As DNA, the CDR3 is TGTTTGACGGCGACCTCCAGGGGCAACACCATATATTTT.

The chain is built from TRBV29-1 and TRBJ1-1, with D possibly matching TRBD1 (6 bases). Deletions cut 5 bases from V and 3 bases from J, with 13 bases between. This CDR3 contains 13 residues. CDR1 is SQVTM and CDR2 is ANQGSEA in the germline V gene. The CDR3 protein is CSVNREVDTEAFF. CDR3 nucleotides: TGCAGCGTTAACAGGGAAGTGGACACTGAAGCTTTCTTT.

The chain couples TRBV5-4 to TRBJ2-7; D possibly corresponds to TRBD2 (6 bases). With 3 bases removed from V and 4 bases from J, the gap between germline ends came to 11 bases. Germline assignment: CDR1 SGHNT and CDR2 YYREEE (reference sequence). This CDR3 comprises 13 residues. The CDR3 DNA is TGTGCCAGCAGCTCGCTGGGACTGTACGAGCAGTACTTC. This gives the protein CASSSLGLYEQYF.

The V and J genes are TRBV6-5 and TRBJ1-2; no clear D gene. CDR3 length equals 15 residues. Trimming left V 6 bases short and J 8 bases short, with 22 bases between. CDR1 MNHEY and CDR2 SVGAGI come from the germline V gene. The CDR3: CASSKEEGSVRGYTF. CDR3 nucleotides: TGTGCCAGCAGCAAGGAAGAGGGTTCAGTGCGGGGCTACACCTTC.